The 10 T cell receptor beta chains listed next were all sequenced from one sample in a study of T cells in Graves' hyperthyroidism and ophthalmopathy. Amplification of TCR beta CDR3 regions used RNA as the template. Primed by the HTBI set, a first-round RT-PCR was run on the TCR CDR3. TCRdb re-called the multiplex PCR reads through MiXCR, storing one row per CDR3 protein. The table includes 300,000 to 400,000 distinct CDR3 sequences, around a sixth detected once. Source material: blood. The receptor source for this set is a woman aged 45-65 years with Graves' hyperthyroidism.

In this sample, this clonotype turned up many times. The chain recombines TRBV6-1 with TRBJ2-3; TRBD1 agrees at 8 bases. CDR3 length: 15 amino acids. Germline-derived CDR1 and CDR2 are MNHNS and SASEGT. V shed 5 bases and J 3 bases; nucleotides not matched to a gene: 7. CDR3 loop: CASSPRTGITDTQYF. CDR3 nucleotide sequence: TGTGCCAGCAGTCCCCGGACAGGGATAACAGATACGCAGTATTTT.

This clonotype showed up many times. The chain uses TRBV11-2 and TRBJ2-7; 9 positions agree with TRBD2. In germline, CDR1 is SGHAT, CDR2 FQNNGV. The CDR3 is made up of 16 amino acids. V trimming: 0 bases; J trimming: 4 bases; junction bases outside the gene matches: 7. As DNA, the CDR3 is TGTGCCAGCAGCTTAGAGGGGGTAGCGGGAGAATACGAGCAGTACTTC. Its translation: CASSLEGVAGEYEQYF.

This clonotype has a count of ten or more. The chain links TRBV20-1 to TRBJ2-7; 10 bases are shared with TRBD2. The CDR3 covers 16 residues. Trimming took 2 bases from V and 4 from J; bases not matched to a gene: 11. CDR1 is DFQATT, CDR2 SNEGSKA, per germline (reference sequence). The DNA of the CDR3 is TGCAGTGCTAGATCTTCTAACCCTAGCGGGAGTTACGAGCAGTACTTC. Amino acid sequence: CSARSSNPSGSYEQYF.

As concerns this clonotype: A single base separates this from a much larger clone, so it may be a read error. V usage is TRBV3-1 and J usage is TRBJ2-7; 10 bases match TRBD1. The ends lost 4 bases at V and 2 bases at J; junction bases unmatched: 5. The CDR3 spans 15 residues. Germline CDR1 LGHDT, CDR2 YNNKEL (reference sequence). CDR3 sequence: CASSRPGQGTYEQYV. As DNA, the CDR3 is TGTGCCAGCAGCCGTCCGGGACAGGGGACCTACGAGCAGTACGTC.

This clonotype was seen many times. The chain links TRBV10-3 to TRBJ2-2, with D unresolved. The V gene's germline CDR1 is ENHRY and CDR2 SYGVKD. This CDR3 has 14 residues. With 6 bases removed from V and 0 bases from J, the gap between germline ends came to 8 bases. The CDR3 reads CAIRQTSNTGELFF. The CDR3, as DNA: TGTGCCATCAGGCAGACATCGAACACCGGGGAGCTGTTTTTT.

This clonotype was detected a few times. The chain is built from TRBV19 and TRBJ1-5; D gene ambiguous. The CDR3 is 14 residues long. V gave up 5 bases and J gave up 0 bases, with 8 bases separating them. Germline loops: CDR1 LNHDA, CDR2 SQIVND (reference sequence). The CDR3 bases are TGTGCCAGTAGTTTCAGTCATAGCAATCAGCCCCAGCATTTT. Encoded protein: CASSFSHSNQPQHF.

This clonotype has a handful of counts. The chain carries TRBV5-6 and TRBJ2-2, with D maybe TRBD1 (6 bases). This CDR3 region has 14 residues. V was trimmed by 7 bases and J by 4 bases, leaving 14 bases between them. CDR1 SGHDT and CDR2 YYEEEE come from the germline V gene. The CDR3 sequence: CASAGVLGTGELFF. The CDR3, as DNA: TGTGCCAGCGCAGGGGTTTTGGGCACCGGGGAGCTGTTTTTT.

In its sample, this clonotype was seen many times. This chain links TRBV28 with TRBJ2-7; D may correspond to TRBD1 or TRBD2 (6 bases each). The CDR3 covers 14 residues. V dropped 7 bases and J dropped 3 bases, with 16 bases sitting between them. CDR1 and CDR2 from the germline V gene are MDHEN and SYDVKM. DNA of the CDR3: TGTGCCAGCAACCTAGAAGGAGGGGGCTACGAGCAGTACTTC. Translated: CASNLEGGGYEQYF.

This clonotype has just a few counts. The V call is TRBV11-2, the J call TRBJ2-3; 8 bases are shared with TRBD1. Germline V gene data show CDR1 as SGHAT and CDR2 as FQNNGV. J was trimmed by 3 bases and V by 5 bases; bases with no gene match: 4. The CDR3 has 14 amino acids. The CDR3 DNA sequence: TGTGCCAGCAGCGTCGGACAGGGAACAGATACGCAGTATTTT. Translating gives CASSVGQGTDTQYF.

In its sample, this clonotype was seen once. V gene TRBV5-5 combines with J gene TRBJ2-3; 8 bases agree with TRBD2. V lost 3 bases and J lost 3; bases outside the gene matches: 3. The CDR3 is 14 residues long. Per germline, CDR1 SGHKS and CDR2 YYEKEE (reference sequence). The chain's CDR3 is CASSSSGGTDTQYF. CDR3 sequence (DNA): TGTGCCAGCAGCTCCAGCGGGGGAACAGATACGCAGTATTTT.